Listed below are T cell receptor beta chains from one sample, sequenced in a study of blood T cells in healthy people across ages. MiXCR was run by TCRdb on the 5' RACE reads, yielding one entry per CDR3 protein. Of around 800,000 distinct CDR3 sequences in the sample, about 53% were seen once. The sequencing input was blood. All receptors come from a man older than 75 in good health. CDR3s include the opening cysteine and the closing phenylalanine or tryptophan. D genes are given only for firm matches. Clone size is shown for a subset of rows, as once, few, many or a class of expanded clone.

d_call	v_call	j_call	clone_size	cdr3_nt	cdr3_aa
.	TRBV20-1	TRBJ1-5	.	TGCAGTGCTAGAGTTGGCAGCGCCAATCAGCCCCAGCATTTT	CSARVGSANQPQHF
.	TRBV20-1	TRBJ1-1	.	TGCAGTGCAGGGGGGATCGGGAAAGCTTTCTTT	CSAGGIGKAFF
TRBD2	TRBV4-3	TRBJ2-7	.	TGCGCCAGCAGCCAAAATAGCGGGAGATACGAGCAGTACTTC	CASSQNSGRYEQYF
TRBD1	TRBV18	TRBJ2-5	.	TGTGCCAGCTCACCCCAGACAGGGGCCCAAGAGACCCAGTACTTC	CASSPQTGAQETQYF
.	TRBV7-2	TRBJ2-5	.	TGTGCCAGCAGCCCGACGGGACCGAGGTTCCAAGAGACCCAGTACTTC	CASSPTGPRFQETQYF
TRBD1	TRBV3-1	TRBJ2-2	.	TGTGCCAGCATCCTGACAGGGGGGAACACCGGGGAGCTGTTTTTT	CASILTGGNTGELFF
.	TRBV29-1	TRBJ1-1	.	TGCAGCGTTGAAAGGGGGACCAGAACTGAAGCTTTCTTT	CSVERGTRTEAFF
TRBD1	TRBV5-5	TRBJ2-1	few	TGTGCCAGCCTTCGGTCGGGACAGGGGTACAATGAGCAGTTCTTC	CASLRSGQGYNEQFF
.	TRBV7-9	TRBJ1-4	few	TGTGCCAGCAGCACCAGGGCACCTCCGCGGGAAAAACTGTTTTTT	CASSTRAPPREKLFF
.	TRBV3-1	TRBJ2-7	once	TGTGCCAGCAGCCAAGTGTCTAATTCCTACGAGCAGTACTTC	CASSQVSNSYEQYF
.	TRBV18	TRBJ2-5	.	TGTGCCAGCTCACTAGACAAGGAGACCCCCTCGTACCAAGAGACCCAGTACTTC	CASSLDKETPSYQETQYF
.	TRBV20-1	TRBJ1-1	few	TGCAGTGCTAGAGTGCCAACGAGGGTTGAAGCTTTCTTT	CSARVPTRVEAFF
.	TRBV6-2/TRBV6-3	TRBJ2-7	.	TGTGCCAGCAGTTCCAGGACGACGAAATACGAGCAGTACTTC	CASSSRTTKYEQYF
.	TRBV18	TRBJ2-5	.	TGTGCCAGCTCACGTAGTGCGGGAACGCAAGAGACCCAGTACTTC	CASSRSAGTQETQYF
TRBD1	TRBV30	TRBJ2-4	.	TGTGCCTCCCGACAGGGAACAAAAAACATTCAGTACTTC	CASRQGTKNIQYF
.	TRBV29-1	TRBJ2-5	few	TGCAGCTCCACTTGGGCCCAAGAGACCCAGTACTTC	CSSTWAQETQYF
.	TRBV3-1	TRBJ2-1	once	TGTGCCAGCAGCCAAGACTGGGGCCTTCCTTCATCCTCCTACAATGAGCAGTTCTTC	CASSQDWGLPSSSYNEQFF
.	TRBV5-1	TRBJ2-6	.	TGCGCCAGCTTCTCCGGACGGATGCTCTCTGGGGCCAACGTCCTGACTTTC	CASFSGRMLSGANVLTF
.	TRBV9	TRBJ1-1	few	TGTGCCAGCAGCTTCGGCCGTTTCACTGAAGCTTTCTTT	CASSFGRFTEAFF
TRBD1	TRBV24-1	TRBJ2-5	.	TGTGCCACCAGTGACTCCGGGACAGACACCCGAGAGACCCAGTACTTC	CATSDSGTDTRETQYF
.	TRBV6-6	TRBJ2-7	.	TGTGCCAGCAGTTACGGCGGAGGCGCCTACGAGCAGTACTTC	CASSYGGGAYEQYF
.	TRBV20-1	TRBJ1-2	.	TGCAGTGCTAAGCCTCAGGGCTACACCTTC	CSAKPQGYTF
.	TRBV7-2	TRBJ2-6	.	TGTGCCGGCAGCTTAAGGTCCAGGAGCTCTGGGGCCAACGTCCTGACTTTC	CAGSLRSRSSGANVLTF
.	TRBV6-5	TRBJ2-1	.	TGTGCCGGCAGTTATCGGGCCCTTGGATACAATGAGCAGTTCTTC	CAGSYRALGYNEQFF
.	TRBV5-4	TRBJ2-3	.	TGTGCCAGCAGCTTGGGGGGGGCGAACACAGATACGCAGTATTTT	CASSLGGANTDTQYF
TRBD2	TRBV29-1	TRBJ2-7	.	TGCAGCGTTGAAGATCTTGGTAGCGGGAGCGACGAGCAGTACTTC	CSVEDLGSGSDEQYF
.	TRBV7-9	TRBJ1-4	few	TGTGCCAGCAGCCGCGGATCATTAGGACTTAATGAAAAACTGTTTTTT	CASSRGSLGLNEKLFF
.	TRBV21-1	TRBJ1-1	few	TGTGCCAGCAGCAATCATCGACAGGGGAATGAGATGAACACTGAAGCTTTCTTT	CASSNHRQGNEMNTEAFF
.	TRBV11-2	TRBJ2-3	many	TGTGCCAGCAGGAGGGCGGGACTCTATACGCAGTATTTT	CASRRAGLYTQYF
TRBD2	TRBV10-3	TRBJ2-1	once	TGTGCCATCAGTGACCCTTTTCGGACTAGCGGGAGTGGGGGGGAGCAGTTCTTC	CAISDPFRTSGSGGEQFF
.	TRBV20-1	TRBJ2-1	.	TGCAGTGCTAGCAAGAGACAGGTCTCCTACAATGAGCAGTTCTTC	CSASKRQVSYNEQFF
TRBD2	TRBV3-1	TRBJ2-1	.	TGTGCCAGCAGCCAGGTTGAGCGGGAGGGCCTCCGTCAGTTCTTC	CASSQVEREGLRQFF
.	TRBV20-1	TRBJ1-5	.	TGCAGTGCTAGAGTGGGGGGCCGAGGTCCGGGTCGCAATCAGCCCCAGCATTTT	CSARVGGRGPGRNQPQHF
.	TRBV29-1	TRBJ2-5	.	TGCAGCGTTAAGAGGGGGGAGACCCAGTACTTC	CSVKRGETQYF
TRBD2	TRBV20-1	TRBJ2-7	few	TGCAGTGCTAGAGATCCGACGAGCGGGATGGTCTACGAGCAGTACTTC	CSARDPTSGMVYEQYF
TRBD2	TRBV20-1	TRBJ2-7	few	TGCAGTGCTAGGGTTCTCGGCGGGAGTTTGTACGAGCAGTACTTC	CSARVLGGSLYEQYF
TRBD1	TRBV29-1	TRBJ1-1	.	TGCAGCGTGTCCGGGACAGGGGGCGCCATGAACACTGAAGCTTTCTTT	CSVSGTGGAMNTEAFF
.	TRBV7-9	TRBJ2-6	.	TGTGCCAGCAGCTTAGGGAGCCTAAGGGCCAACGTCCTGACTTTC	CASSLGSLRANVLTF
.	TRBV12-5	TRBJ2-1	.	TGTGCTAGTGGGGCAGGGACTCTGGGGGGCTCCTACAATGAGCAGTTCTTC	CASGAGTLGGSYNEQFF
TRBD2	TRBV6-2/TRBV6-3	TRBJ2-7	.	TGTGCCAGCAGGACTAGCGGGAGGATCCATGAGCAGTACTTC	CASRTSGRIHEQYF
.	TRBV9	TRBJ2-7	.	TGTGCCAGCAGCGTAGACGGGCCGTCTGGCGAGCAGTACTTC	CASSVDGPSGEQYF
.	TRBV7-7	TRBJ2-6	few	TGTGCTAGCAGCCCTCCACGGGTCTCTGGGGCCAACGTCCTGACTTTC	CASSPPRVSGANVLTF
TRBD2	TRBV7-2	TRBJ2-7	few	TGTGCCAGCAGCTTAGTCCCCCTAGCGGGAGCTGGCGAGCAGTACTTC	CASSLVPLAGAGEQYF
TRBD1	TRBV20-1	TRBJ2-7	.	TGCAGTGCTAGATACGTGACAGGGGACTACGAGCAGTACTTC	CSARYVTGDYEQYF
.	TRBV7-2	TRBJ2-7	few	TGTGCCAGCAAAGCCCATGGGCCGGGGCCCTACGAGCAGTACTTC	CASKAHGPGPYEQYF
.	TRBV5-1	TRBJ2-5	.	TGCGCCAGCAGCTTGGAACCCGCTGGGGGACGCGAGACCCAGTACTTC	CASSLEPAGGRETQYF
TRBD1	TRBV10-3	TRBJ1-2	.	TGTGCCACCTTGGACAGGGACCGAGGCTACACCTTC	CATLDRDRGYTF
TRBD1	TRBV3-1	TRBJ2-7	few	TGTGCCAGCAGCCGCTTACAGACCGGGACAGGAGGAGGGCAGTACTTC	CASSRLQTGTGGGQYF
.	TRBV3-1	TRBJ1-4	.	TGTGCCAGCAGCCAAGGTCGACAGGATGAAAAACTGTTTTTT	CASSQGRQDEKLFF
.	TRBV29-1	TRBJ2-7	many	TGCAGCGTTATCTGGGCTCAGGCCTACGAGCAGTACTTC	CSVIWAQAYEQYF
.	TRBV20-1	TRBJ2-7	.	TGCAGTGCTAGTGACCAGGGGGGAGCCTACGAGCAGTACTTC	CSASDQGGAYEQYF
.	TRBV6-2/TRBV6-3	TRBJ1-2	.	TGTGCCAGCAGTCTCCAGGGCATATCATATGGCTACACCTTC	CASSLQGISYGYTF
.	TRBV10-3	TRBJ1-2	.	TGTGCCATCACGGCAGCTAACTATGGCTACACCTTC	CAITAANYGYTF